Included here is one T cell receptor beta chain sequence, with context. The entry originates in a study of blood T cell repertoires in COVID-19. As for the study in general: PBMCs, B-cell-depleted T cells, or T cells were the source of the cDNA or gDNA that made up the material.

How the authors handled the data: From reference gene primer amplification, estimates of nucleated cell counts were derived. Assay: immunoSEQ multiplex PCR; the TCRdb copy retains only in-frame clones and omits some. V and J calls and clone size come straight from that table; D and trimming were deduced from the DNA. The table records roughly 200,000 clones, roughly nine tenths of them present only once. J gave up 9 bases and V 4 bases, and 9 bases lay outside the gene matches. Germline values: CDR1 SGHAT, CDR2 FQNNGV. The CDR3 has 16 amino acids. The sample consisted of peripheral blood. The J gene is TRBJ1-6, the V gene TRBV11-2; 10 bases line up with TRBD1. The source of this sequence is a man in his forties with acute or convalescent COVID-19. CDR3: CASSSRDRGIGSPLHF. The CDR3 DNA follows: TGTGCCAGCAGCTCCCGGGACAGGGGAATTGGTTCACCCCTCCACTTT.